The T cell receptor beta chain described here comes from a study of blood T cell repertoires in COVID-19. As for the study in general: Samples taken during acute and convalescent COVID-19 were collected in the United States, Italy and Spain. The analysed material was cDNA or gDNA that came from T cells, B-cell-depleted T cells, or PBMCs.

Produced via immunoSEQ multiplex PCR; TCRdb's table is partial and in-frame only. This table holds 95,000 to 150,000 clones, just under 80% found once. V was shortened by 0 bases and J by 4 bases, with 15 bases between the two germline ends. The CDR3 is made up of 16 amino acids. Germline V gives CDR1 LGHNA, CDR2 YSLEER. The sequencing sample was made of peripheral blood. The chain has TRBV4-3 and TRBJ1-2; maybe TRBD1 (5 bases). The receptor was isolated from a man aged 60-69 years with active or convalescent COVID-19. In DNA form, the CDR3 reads TGCGCCAGCAGCCAAGATTCCTGGGGTCAGGGCTATGGCTACACCTTC. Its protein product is CASSQDSWGQGYGYTF.